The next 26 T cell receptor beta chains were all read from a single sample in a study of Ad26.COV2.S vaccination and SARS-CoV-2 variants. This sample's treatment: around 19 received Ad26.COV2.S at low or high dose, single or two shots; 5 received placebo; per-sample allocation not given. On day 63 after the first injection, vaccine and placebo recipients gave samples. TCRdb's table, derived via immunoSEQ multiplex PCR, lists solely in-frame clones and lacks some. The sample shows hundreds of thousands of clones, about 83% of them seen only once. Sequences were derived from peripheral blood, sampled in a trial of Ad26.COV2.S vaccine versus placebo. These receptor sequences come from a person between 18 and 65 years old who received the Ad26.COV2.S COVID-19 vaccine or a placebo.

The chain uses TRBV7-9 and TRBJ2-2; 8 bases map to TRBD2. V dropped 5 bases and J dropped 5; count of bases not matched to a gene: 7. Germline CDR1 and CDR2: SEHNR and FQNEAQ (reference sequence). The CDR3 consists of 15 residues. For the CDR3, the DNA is TGTGCCAGCAGCGGACTAGCACCTAGTACCGGGGAGCTGTTTTTT. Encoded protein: CASSGLAPSTGELFF.

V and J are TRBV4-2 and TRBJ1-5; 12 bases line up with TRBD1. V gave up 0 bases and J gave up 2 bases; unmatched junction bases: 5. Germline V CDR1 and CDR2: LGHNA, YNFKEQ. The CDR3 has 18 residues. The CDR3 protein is CASSQDLGTGGRNQPQHF. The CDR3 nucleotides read TGTGCCAGCAGCCAAGATCTGGGGACAGGGGGCCGCAATCAGCCCCAGCATTTT.

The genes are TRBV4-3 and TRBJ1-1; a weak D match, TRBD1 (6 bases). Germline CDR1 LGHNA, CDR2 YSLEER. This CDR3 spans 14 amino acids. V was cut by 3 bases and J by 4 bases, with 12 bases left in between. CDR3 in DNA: TGCGCCAGCAGCCAGGGAGGACAGATCACTGAAGCTTTCTTT. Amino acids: CASSQGGQITEAFF.

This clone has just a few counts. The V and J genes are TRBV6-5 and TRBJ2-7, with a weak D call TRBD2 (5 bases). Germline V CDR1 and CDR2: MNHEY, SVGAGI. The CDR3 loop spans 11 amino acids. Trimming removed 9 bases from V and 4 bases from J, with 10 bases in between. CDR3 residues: CASRTGYEQYF. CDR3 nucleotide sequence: TGTGCCAGTCGTACGGGATACGAGCAGTACTTC.

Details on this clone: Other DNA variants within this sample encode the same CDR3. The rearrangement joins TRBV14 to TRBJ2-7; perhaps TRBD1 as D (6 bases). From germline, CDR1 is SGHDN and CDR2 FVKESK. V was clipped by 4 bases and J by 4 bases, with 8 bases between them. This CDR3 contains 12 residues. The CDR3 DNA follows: TGTGCCAGCAGCCTTCAGGGGTACGAGCAGTACTTC. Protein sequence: CASSLQGYEQYF.

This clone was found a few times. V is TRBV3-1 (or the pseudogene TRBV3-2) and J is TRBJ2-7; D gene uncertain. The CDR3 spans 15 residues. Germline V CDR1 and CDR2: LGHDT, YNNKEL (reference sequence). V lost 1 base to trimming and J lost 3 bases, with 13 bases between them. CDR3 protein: CASSQGPNGNYEQYF. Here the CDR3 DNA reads TGTGCCAGCAGCCAAGGGCCTAATGGGAACTACGAGCAGTACTTC.

This CDR3 is CASSDSATSEKLFF. CDR3 DNA: TGTGCCAGCAGTGACTCAGCTACGAGCGAAAAACTGTTTTTT. The chain couples TRBV6-4 to TRBJ1-4; D ambiguous. Trimming left V 0 bases short and J 8 bases short, with 10 bases between. The V gene's germline CDR1 is MRHNA and CDR2 SNTAGT. This CDR3 has 14 amino acids.

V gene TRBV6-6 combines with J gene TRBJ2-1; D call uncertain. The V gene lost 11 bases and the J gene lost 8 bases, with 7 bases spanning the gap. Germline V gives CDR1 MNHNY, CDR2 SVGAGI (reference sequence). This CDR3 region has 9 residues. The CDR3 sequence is CAGWHEQFF. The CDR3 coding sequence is TGTGCCGGGTGGCATGAGCAGTTCTTC.

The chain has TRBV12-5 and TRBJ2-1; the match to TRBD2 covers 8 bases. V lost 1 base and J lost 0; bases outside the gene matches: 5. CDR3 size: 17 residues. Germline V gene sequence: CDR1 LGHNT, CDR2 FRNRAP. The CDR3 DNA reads TGTGCTAGTGGTTTGGGCGGGGGGATCCGCTCCTACAATGAGCAGTTCTTC. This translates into CASGLGGGIRSYNEQFF. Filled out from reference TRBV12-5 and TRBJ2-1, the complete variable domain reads DARVTQTPRHKVTEMGQEVTMRCQPILGHNTVFWYRQTMMQGLELLAYFRNRAPLDDSGMPKDRFSAEMPDATLATLKIQPSEPRDSAVYFCASGLGGGIRSYNEQFFGPGTRLTVL.

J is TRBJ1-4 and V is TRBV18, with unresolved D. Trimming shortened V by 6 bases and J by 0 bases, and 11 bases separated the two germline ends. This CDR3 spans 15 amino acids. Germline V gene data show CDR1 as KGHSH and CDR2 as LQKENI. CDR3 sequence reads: CASSSMSATNEKLFF. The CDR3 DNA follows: TGTGCCAGCTCGTCGATGTCCGCAACTAATGAAAAACTGTTTTTT.

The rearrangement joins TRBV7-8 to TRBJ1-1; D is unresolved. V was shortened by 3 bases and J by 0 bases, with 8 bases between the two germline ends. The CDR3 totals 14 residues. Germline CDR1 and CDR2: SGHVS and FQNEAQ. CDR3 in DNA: TGTGCCAGCAGCTTGTTCGGGGTGAACACTGAAGCTTTCTTT. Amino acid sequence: CASSLFGVNTEAFF.

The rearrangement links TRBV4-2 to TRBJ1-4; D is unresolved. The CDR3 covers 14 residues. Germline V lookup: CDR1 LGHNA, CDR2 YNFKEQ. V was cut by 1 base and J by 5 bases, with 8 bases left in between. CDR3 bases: TGTGCCAGCAGCCAAGTAGACTCGAATGAAAAACTGTTTTTT. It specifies CASSQVDSNEKLFF.

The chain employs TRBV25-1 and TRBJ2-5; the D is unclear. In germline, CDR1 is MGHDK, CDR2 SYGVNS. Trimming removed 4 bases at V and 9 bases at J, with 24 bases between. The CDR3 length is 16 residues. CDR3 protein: CASSAPWFEANVPQYF. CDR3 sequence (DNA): TGTGCCAGCAGTGCTCCATGGTTCGAGGCTAACGTTCCCCAGTACTTC. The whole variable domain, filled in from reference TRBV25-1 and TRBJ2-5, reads EADIYQTPRYLVIGTGKKITLECSQTMGHDKMYWYQQDPGMELHLIHYSYGVNSTEKGDLSSESTVSRIRTEHFPLTLESARPSHTSQYLCASSAPWFEANVPQYFGPGTRLLVL.

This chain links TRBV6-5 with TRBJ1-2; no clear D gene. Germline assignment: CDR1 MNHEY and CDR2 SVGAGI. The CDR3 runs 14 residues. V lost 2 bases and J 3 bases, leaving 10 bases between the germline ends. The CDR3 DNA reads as TGTGCCAGCAGTTACCGTAGGTACGACTATGGCTACACCTTC. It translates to CASSYRRYDYGYTF.

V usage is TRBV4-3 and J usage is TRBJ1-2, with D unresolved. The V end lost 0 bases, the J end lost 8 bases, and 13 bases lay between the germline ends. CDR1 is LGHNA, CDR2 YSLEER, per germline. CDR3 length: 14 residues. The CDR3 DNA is TGCGCCAGCAGCCAAGATGGAGATCTAGGGGGCTACACCTTC. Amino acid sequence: CASSQDGDLGGYTF.

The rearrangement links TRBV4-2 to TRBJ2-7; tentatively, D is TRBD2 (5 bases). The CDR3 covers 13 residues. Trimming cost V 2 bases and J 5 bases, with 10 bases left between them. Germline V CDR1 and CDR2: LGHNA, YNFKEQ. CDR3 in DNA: TGTGCCAGCAGCCAAACTAGGTCCCACGAGCAGTACTTC. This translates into CASSQTRSHEQYF.

The CDR3 DNA reads TGTGCCAGCAGTCCTAGAGGGACATCCTACGAGCAGTACTTC. Translating gives CASSPRGTSYEQYF. This chain links TRBV3-1 (or the pseudogene TRBV3-2) with TRBJ2-7; D is perhaps TRBD1 (6 bases). V shed 6 bases and J shed 1 base, with 13 bases lying between them. This CDR3 has 14 residues. Germline CDR1 LGHDT, CDR2 YNNKEL (reference sequence).

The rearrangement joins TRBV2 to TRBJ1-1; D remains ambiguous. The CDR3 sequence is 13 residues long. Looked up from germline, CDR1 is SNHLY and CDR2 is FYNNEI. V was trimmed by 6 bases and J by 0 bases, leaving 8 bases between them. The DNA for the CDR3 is TGTGCCAGCAGGACACTTATGAACACTGAAGCTTTCTTT. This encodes CASRTLMNTEAFF.

For the CDR3, the DNA is TGTGCCAGCAGCGTACATCTCTATGGCTACACCTTC. Protein: CASSVHLYGYTF. The rearrangement links TRBV12-3 or TRBV12-4 to TRBJ1-2; D is unresolved. Trimming took 6 bases from V and 4 from J, leaving 9 bases between them. The CDR3 contains 12 residues.

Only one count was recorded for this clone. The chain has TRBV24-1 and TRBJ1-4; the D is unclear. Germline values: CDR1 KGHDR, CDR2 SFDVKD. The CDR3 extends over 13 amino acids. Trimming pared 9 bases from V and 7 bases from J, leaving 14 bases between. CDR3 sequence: CATSGVGSEKLFF. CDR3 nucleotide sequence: TGTGCCACCTCCGGGGTGGGGAGTGAAAAACTGTTTTTT.

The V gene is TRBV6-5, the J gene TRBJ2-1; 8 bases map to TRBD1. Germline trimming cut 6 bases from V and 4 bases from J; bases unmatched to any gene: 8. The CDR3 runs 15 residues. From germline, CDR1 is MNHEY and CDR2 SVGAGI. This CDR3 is CASRFRRQGYNEQFF. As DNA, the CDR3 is TGTGCCAGCAGGTTTAGGAGACAGGGGTACAATGAGCAGTTCTTC.

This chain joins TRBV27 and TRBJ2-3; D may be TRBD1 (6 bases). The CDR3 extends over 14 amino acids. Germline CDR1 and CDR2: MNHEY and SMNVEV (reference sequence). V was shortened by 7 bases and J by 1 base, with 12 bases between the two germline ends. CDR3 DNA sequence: TGTGCCAGCACCAACCACAGGGGCACAGATACGCAGTATTTT. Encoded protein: CASTNHRGTDTQYF.

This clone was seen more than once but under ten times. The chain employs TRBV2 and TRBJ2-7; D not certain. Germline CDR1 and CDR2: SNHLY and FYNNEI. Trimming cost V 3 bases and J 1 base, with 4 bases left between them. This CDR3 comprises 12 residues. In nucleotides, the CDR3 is TGTGCCAGCAGTGACGGATCCTACGAGCAGTACTTC. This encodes CASSDGSYEQYF.

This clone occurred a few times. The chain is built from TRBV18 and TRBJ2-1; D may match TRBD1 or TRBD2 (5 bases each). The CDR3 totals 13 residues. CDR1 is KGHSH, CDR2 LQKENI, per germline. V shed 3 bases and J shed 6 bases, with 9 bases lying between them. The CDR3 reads CASSPWDGNEQFF. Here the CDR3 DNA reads TGTGCCAGCTCACCGTGGGACGGCAATGAGCAGTTCTTC.

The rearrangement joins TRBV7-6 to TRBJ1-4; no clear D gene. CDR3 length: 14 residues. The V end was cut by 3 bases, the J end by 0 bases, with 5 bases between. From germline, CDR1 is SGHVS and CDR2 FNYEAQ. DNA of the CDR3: TGTGCCAGCAGCTTTTCCTCAACTAATGAAAAACTGTTTTTT. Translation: CASSFSSTNEKLFF.

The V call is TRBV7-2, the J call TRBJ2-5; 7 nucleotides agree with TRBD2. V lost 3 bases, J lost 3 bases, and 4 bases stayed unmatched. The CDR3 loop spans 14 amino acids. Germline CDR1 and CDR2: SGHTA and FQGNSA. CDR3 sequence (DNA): TGTGCCAGCAGCTTTCAGCGGGGAGAAGAGACCCAGTACTTC. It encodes CASSFQRGEETQYF.